These 26 T cell receptor beta chains were all obtained from the same sample, sequenced in a study of T-cell reconstitution after alpha-beta-depleted transplantation in children. Preparation of the TCRbeta library was carried out with unique molecular identifiers. TCRdb reprocessed the PCR reads with MiXCR, giving one entry per CDR3 protein. The profile shows 440,000 or so distinct CDR3 sequences, roughly two fifths of them singletons. The starting material was PBMCs, obtained before TCRalphabeta/CD19-depleted stem cell transplant. These receptors came from a girl aged 2 to 9 with aplastic anemia, due to receive a stem cell transplant.

This clonotype was seen many times. The CDR3 region is CASSQESWANEQFF. The CDR3 coding sequence is TGTGCCAGCAGCCAAGAATCTTGGGCGAATGAGCAGTTCTTC. The chain carries TRBV3-1 and TRBJ2-1; D is uncertain. Germline values: CDR1 LGHDT, CDR2 YNNKEL (reference sequence). V lost 0 bases and J 7 bases, leaving 10 bases between the germline ends. This CDR3 comprises 14 residues.

V usage is TRBV7-2 and J usage is TRBJ2-1; maybe TRBD2 (6 bases). Trimming took off 5 bases at V and 7 bases at J, with 24 bases between the two ends. Germline CDR1 SGHTA, CDR2 FQGNSA. The CDR3 has 17 residues. CDR3 sequence reads: CASSVSTSLSGTNEQFF. DNA of the CDR3: TGTGCCAGCAGCGTCTCAACTAGCTTATCGGGAACAAATGAGCAGTTCTTC.

The genes are TRBV6-2 or TRBV6-3 and TRBJ2-7; 8 bases fit TRBD2. The germline CDR1 and CDR2 sequences are MNHEY and SVGEGT. Trimming removed 5 bases from V and 4 bases from J; junction bases left unmatched: 7. The CDR3 covers 14 residues. Here the CDR3 reads CASSPSGRLYEQYF. The CDR3 coding sequence is TGTGCCAGCAGTCCGAGCGGGAGACTGTACGAGCAGTACTTC.

V is TRBV9 and J is TRBJ1-3, with 8 bases identical to TRBD1. CDR3 length: 14 amino acids. V trimming: 3 bases; J trimming: 4 bases; junction bases outside the gene matches: 3. Looked up from germline, CDR1 is SGDLS and CDR2 is YYNGEE. The CDR3 here is CASSDRDRGNTIYF. The CDR3 nucleotides are TGTGCCAGCAGCGACCGGGACAGGGGAAACACCATATATTTT.

This clonotype has ten or more counts. The J gene is TRBJ2-2, the V gene TRBV12-3 or TRBV12-4; tentative D call: TRBD2 (5 bases). Trimming cost V 6 bases and J 2 bases, with 16 bases left between them. The length of the CDR3 is 16 residues. The CDR3 DNA reads as TGTGCCAGCAGCCGCCCAGGAGCGGCAAACACCGGGGAGCTGTTTTTT. It encodes CASSRPGAANTGELFF.

In this sample, this clonotype turned up a few times. The CDR3 DNA follows: TGTGCCAGCAGTTTCGGCCGAGGTGGAACGGGAAGTGTAAAACTGTTTTTT. Protein sequence: CASSFGRGGTGSVKLFF. The V gene is TRBV12-3 or TRBV12-4, the J gene TRBJ1-4; no reliable D call. Trimming took 3 bases from V and 10 from J, leaving 24 bases between them. The CDR3 is 17 residues long.

The chain carries TRBV20-1 and TRBJ2-7; perhaps D is TRBD1 or TRBD2 (5 bases each). CDR1 DFQATT and CDR2 SNEGSKA come from the germline V gene (reference sequence). CDR3 length: 15 residues. Deletions cut 6 bases from V and 4 bases from J, with 22 bases between. Written as DNA, the CDR3 is TGCAGTGCCAGTACTCGTCCGGGGCACGGTTACGAGCAGTACTTC. This encodes CSASTRPGHGYEQYF.

This clonotype was observed a handful of times. This chain connects TRBV12-3 or TRBV12-4 to TRBJ1-2; perhaps TRBD1 as D (6 bases). Trimming removed 1 base at V and 2 bases at J, with 8 bases between. This CDR3 has 14 residues. The DNA of the CDR3 is TGTGCCAGCAGTTTAGGGACAGCGAACTATGGCTACACCTTC. This sequence encodes CASSLGTANYGYTF.

This clonotype was seen repeatedly, ten times or more. The chain couples TRBV25-1 to TRBJ1-1, with D unclear. CDR3 size: 14 residues. Germline CDR1 is MGHDK and CDR2 is SYGVNS. The V end was cut by 3 bases, the J end by 2 bases, with 10 bases between. CDR3 residues: CASSDRSLNTEAFF. CDR3 in DNA: TGTGCCAGCAGTGACAGGTCCCTAAACACTGAAGCTTTCTTT. The full variable domain, in which reference TRBV25-1 and TRBJ1-1 provide the parts outside the CDR3, is EADIYQTPRYLVIGTGKKITLECSQTMGHDKMYWYQQDPGMELHLIHYSYGVNSTEKGDLSSESTVSRIRTEHFPLTLESARPSHTSQYLCASSDRSLNTEAFFGQGTRLTVV.

The chain has TRBV11-3 and TRBJ2-1; D uncertain. CDR3 length equals 16 residues. V lost 1 base, J lost 0 bases, and 10 bases lay in between. From germline, CDR1 is SGHNT and CDR2 YENEEA. Written as DNA, the CDR3 is TGTGCCAGCAGCTTAGGTGGGTCGAACTCCTACAATGAGCAGTTCTTC. It encodes CASSLGGSNSYNEQFF.

This clonotype was counted ten times or more. This chain's CDR3 is CSANGQARYSNQPQHF. CDR3 sequence (DNA): TGCAGTGCTAACGGACAGGCACGATATAGCAATCAGCCCCAGCATTTT. The chain couples TRBV20-1 to TRBJ1-5; 7 bases are shared with TRBD1. This CDR3 comprises 16 residues. The V gene end was trimmed by 4 bases and the J gene end by 0 bases; junction bases not matched to a gene: 9. From germline, CDR1 is DFQATT and CDR2 SNEGSKA (reference sequence).

The chain uses TRBV5-1 and TRBJ2-7; perhaps TRBD2 as D (6 bases). The V gene's germline CDR1 is SGHRS and CDR2 YFSETQ. Deletions cut 4 bases from V and 0 bases from J, with 14 bases between. The CDR3 has 15 residues. The CDR3 loop is CASSQGLLSSYEQYF. In DNA form, the CDR3 reads TGCGCCAGCAGCCAGGGACTTTTGAGCTCCTACGAGCAGTACTTC. Variable domain in full (rest from reference TRBV5-1 and TRBJ2-7): KAGVTQTPRYLIKTRGQQVTLSCSPISGHRSVSWYQQTPGQGLQFLFEYFSETQRNKGNFPGRFSGRQFSNSRSEMNVSTLELGDSALYLCASSQGLLSSYEQYFGPGTRLTVT.

The rearrangement uses TRBV7-3 and TRBJ2-1, with 8 bases fitting TRBD1. J gave up 9 bases and V 3 bases, and 7 bases lay outside the gene matches. The CDR3 loop spans 14 amino acids. CDR1 is SGHTA and CDR2 is FQGTGA in the germline V gene. The CDR3 DNA follows: TGTGCCAGCAGCTTGGGGCAGGGGGCCAGTGAGCAGTTCTTC. As protein: CASSLGQGASEQFF.

J is TRBJ2-7 and V is TRBV20-1, with TRBD1 identical over 9 bases. The CDR3 sequence is 13 residues long. Germline values: CDR1 DFQATT, CDR2 SNEGSKA (reference sequence). V shed 1 base and J 3 bases; nucleotides not matched to a gene: 1. The CDR3 sequence: CSARGGQGYEQYF. The DNA of the CDR3 is TGCAGTGCTAGAGGGGGACAGGGCTACGAGCAGTACTTC.

This clonotype was found a few times. V usage is TRBV7-9 and J usage is TRBJ2-5; perhaps D is TRBD1 or TRBD2 (6 bases each). The CDR3 is 15 residues long. V was pared by 11 bases and J by 2 bases, with 21 bases between. Looked up from germline, CDR1 is SEHNR and CDR2 is FQNEAQ (reference sequence). This chain's CDR3 is CAGGTSRLQQETQYF. The CDR3 DNA is TGTGCCGGAGGGACATCTCGGTTGCAACAAGAGACCCAGTACTTC.

In this sample, this clonotype turned up a few times. The V gene is TRBV5-1, the J gene TRBJ2-1, with TRBD1 matching over 7 bases. The junction had 7 bases not matched to a gene; V was cut back by 3 bases and J by 4 bases. The V gene's germline CDR1 is SGHRS and CDR2 YFSETQ. This CDR3 has 15 amino acids. CDR3 loop: CASSSGQRIYNEQFF. DNA for the CDR3: TGCGCCAGCAGCTCGGGACAGAGAATATACAATGAGCAGTTCTTC.

This chain joins TRBV20-1 and TRBJ2-3; 9 bases align to TRBD1. CDR1 and CDR2 (germline): DFQATT, SNEGSKA (reference sequence). The CDR3 runs 14 residues. V lost 1 base and J lost 1; bases outside the gene matches: 0. CDR3 loop: CSARGTGGTDTQYF. The CDR3 nucleotides are TGCAGTGCTAGAGGGACAGGGGGCACAGATACGCAGTATTTT.

In its sample, this clonotype was seen many times. The chain is built from TRBV15 and TRBJ2-3, with TRBD2 as a possible D gene (5 bases). CDR1 is LNHNV, CDR2 YYDKDF, per germline (reference sequence). Trimming left V 5 bases short and J 5 bases short, with 11 bases between. There are 13 residues in the CDR3. CDR3 residues: CATSARRGDTQYF. The CDR3 bases are TGTGCCACCAGCGCTAGACGGGGAGATACGCAGTATTTT.

The chain employs TRBV11-2 and TRBJ1-5; the D is unclear. Trimming stripped 4 bases from V and 4 bases from J, with 17 bases between. Germline-derived CDR1 and CDR2 are SGHAT and FQNNGV. This CDR3 is built from 16 residues. CDR3 nucleotides: TGTGCCAGCAGCTCCGGGTGTGAGGGAGGGAATCAGCCCCAGCATTTT. It codes for CASSSGCEGGNQPQHF.

This clonotype was found many times. CDR3 sequence: CASSFSLLAGDRKNIQYF. CDR3 DNA: TGCGCCAGCAGCTTTTCACTCCTTGCGGGAGACAGGAAAAACATTCAGTACTTC. This chain links TRBV5-1 with TRBJ2-4, with D possibly matching TRBD2 (7 bases). From germline, CDR1 is SGHRS and CDR2 YFSETQ. The V end lost 2 bases, the J end lost 4 bases, and 22 bases lay between the germline ends. The CDR3 extends over 18 amino acids.

The chain uses TRBV5-6 and TRBJ1-1; 7 bases fit TRBD1. J gave up 1 base and V 1 base, and 10 bases lay outside the gene matches. In germline, CDR1 is SGHDT, CDR2 YYEEEE. The CDR3 sequence is 17 residues long. CDR3 coding DNA: TGTGCCAGCAGCTTGAAGCGAACAGGGGCCCAGAACACTGAAGCTTTCTTT. Its translation is CASSLKRTGAQNTEAFF.

This clonotype came up many times. V and J are TRBV11-2 and TRBJ2-7; D is tentatively TRBD1 or TRBD2 (5 bases each). CDR3 length: 15 amino acids. Germline V gene sequence: CDR1 SGHAT, CDR2 FQNNGV. V was shortened by 4 bases and J by 6 bases, with 19 bases between the two germline ends. CDR3 region: CASSSGTREGGEQYF. As DNA, the CDR3 is TGTGCCAGCAGCTCAGGGACCCGTGAAGGTGGCGAGCAGTACTTC. Drawing the rest from reference TRBV11-2 and TRBJ2-7, the complete variable domain is EAGVAQSPRYKIIEKRQSVAFWCNPISGHATLYWYQQILGQGPKLLIQFQNNGVVDDSQLPKDRFSAERLKGVDSTLKIQPAKLEDSAVYLCASSSGTREGGEQYFGPGTRLTVT.

This clonotype occurred a few times. The chain recombines TRBV20-1 with TRBJ2-4, with 8 bases that match TRBD2. CDR1 and CDR2 from the germline V gene are DFQATT and SNEGSKA (reference sequence). The CDR3 loop spans 13 amino acids. J was trimmed by 8 bases and V by 6 bases; bases with no gene match: 9. CDR3: CSAGKGLGDIQYF. CDR3 bases: TGCAGTGCCGGAAAGGGACTAGGGGACATTCAGTACTTC.

This clonotype was found a few times. V usage is TRBV20-1 and J usage is TRBJ2-7, with D perhaps matching TRBD1 (8 bases). Trimming removed 3 bases from V and 3 bases from J, with 18 bases in between. The CDR3 is made up of 15 amino acids. CDR1 is DFQATT and CDR2 is SNEGSKA in the germline V gene (reference sequence). Here the CDR3 DNA reads TGCAGTGCTAGTGAGATGACAGGGGAGGGCTACGAGCAGTACTTC. Its protein product is CSASEMTGEGYEQYF.

The chain uses TRBV7-9 and TRBJ2-3; 8 bases fit TRBD1. The CDR3 is 15 amino acids. Losses at the gene ends were 7 bases for V and 3 bases for J; bases not matched to a gene: 9. CDR1 is SEHNR and CDR2 is FQNEAQ in the germline V gene (reference sequence). In nucleotides, the CDR3 is TGTGCCAGCACCACGACCGGACAGGGAACAGATACGCAGTATTTT. This codes for CASTTTGQGTDTQYF.

This clonotype has just one count. The J gene is TRBJ2-3, the V gene TRBV27; D perhaps matches TRBD2 (5 bases). V was trimmed by 3 bases and J by 0 bases, leaving 10 bases between them. There are 15 residues in the CDR3. Germline lookup yields CDR1 MNHEY and CDR2 SMNVEV (reference sequence). CDR3 sequence reads: CASSFSWTSTDTQYF. CDR3 in DNA: TGTGCCAGCAGTTTTTCCTGGACTAGCACAGATACGCAGTATTTT.